The entry below describes one T cell receptor (beta chain). Its antigen is unknown. The data originate from a study of post-analysis software for immune sequencing data. The study, taken as a whole, reports: Samples prepared in the same batch strongly co-clustered by F measure. Controls had lower frequencies than patients of 4 or 5 TRBV segments, which included TRBV5-6, TRBV5-1 and TRBV20-1. Multiple sclerosis patients showed significantly lower normalized Chao1 diversity than controls did.

Trimming removed 3 bases from V and 1 base from J, with 8 bases in between. This CDR3 contains 14 residues. Prepared TCR beta cDNA libraries contained unique molecular identifiers. T cells numbering about 0.85 to 10 million yielded cDNA molecules that totaled some 500,000. Each CDR3 protein gets one entry after TCRdb re-called the PCR reads with MiXCR. The top ten hold under 2% of the sample, which has fewer than 700,000 distinct CDR3 sequences, around 47% seen once. The chain uses TRBV12-3 or TRBV12-4 and TRBJ2-3, with D perhaps TRBD1 or TRBD2 (5 bases each). This clonotype was obtained from a girl aged 10-17 years with multiple sclerosis. Sample: blood. CDR3 nucleotide sequence: TGTGCCAGCAGTTTTAGGGACGGCACAGATACGCAGTATTTT. Translated: CASSFRDGTDTQYF.